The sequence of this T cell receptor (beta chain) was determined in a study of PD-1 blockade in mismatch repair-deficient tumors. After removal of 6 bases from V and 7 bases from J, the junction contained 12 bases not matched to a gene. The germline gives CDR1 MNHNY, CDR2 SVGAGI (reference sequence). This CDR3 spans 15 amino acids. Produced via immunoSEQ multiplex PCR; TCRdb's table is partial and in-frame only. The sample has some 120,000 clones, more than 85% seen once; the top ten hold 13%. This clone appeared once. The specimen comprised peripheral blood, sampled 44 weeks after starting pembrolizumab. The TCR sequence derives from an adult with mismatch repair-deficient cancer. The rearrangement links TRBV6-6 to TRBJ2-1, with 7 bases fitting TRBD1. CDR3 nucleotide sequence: TGTGCCAGCAGACCACCGGGACAGCTCCAAAATGAGCAGTTCTTC. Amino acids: CASRPPGQLQNEQFF.